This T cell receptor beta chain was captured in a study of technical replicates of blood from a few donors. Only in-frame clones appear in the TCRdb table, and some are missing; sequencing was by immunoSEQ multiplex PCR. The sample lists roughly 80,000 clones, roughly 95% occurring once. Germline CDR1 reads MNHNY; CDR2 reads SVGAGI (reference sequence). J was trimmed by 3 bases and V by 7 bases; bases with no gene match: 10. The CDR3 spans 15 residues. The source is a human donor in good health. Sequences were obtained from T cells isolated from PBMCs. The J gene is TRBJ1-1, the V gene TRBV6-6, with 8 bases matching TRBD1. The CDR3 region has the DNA TGTGCCAGCACTGGGGGCGGGACAGGCCACACTGAAGCTTTCTTT. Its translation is CASTGGGTGHTEAFF.